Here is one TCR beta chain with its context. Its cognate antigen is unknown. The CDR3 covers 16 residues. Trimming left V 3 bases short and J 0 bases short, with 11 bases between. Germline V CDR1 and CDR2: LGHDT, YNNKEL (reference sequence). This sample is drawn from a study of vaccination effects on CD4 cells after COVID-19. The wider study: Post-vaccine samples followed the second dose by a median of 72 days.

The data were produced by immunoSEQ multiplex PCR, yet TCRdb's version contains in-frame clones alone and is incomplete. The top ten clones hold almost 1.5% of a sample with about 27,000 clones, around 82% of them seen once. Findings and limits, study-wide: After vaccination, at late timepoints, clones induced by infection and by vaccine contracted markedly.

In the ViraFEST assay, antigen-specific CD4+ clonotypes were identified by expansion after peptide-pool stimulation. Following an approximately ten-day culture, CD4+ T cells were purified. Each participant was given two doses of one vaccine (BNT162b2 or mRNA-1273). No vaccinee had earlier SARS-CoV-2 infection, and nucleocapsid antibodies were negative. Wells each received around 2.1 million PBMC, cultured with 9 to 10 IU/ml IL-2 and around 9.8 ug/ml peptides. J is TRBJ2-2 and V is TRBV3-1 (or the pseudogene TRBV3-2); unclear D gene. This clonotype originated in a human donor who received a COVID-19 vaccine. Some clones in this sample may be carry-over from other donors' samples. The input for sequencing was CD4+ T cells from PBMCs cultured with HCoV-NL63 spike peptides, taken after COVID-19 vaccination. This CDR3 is CASSHSGPANTGELFF. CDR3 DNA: TGTGCCAGCAGCCATTCAGGCCCAGCGAACACCGGGGAGCTGTTTTTT.